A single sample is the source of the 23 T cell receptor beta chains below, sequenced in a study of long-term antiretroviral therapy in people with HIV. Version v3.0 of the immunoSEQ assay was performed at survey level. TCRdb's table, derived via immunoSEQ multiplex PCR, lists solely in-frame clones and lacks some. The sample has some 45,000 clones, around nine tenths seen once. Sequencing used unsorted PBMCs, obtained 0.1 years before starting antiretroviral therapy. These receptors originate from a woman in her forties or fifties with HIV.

CDR3 sequence reads: CASSQGQYGYTF. The CDR3 region has the DNA TGTGCCAGCAGCCAAGGACAGTACGGCTACACCTTC. This chain connects TRBV7-9 to TRBJ1-2, with D perhaps matching TRBD1 (6 bases). V lost 5 bases to trimming and J lost 8 bases, with 12 bases between them. CDR1 and CDR2 (germline): SEHNR, FQNEAQ (reference sequence). The CDR3 sequence is 12 residues long. The variable domain in full, with the rest retrieved from reference TRBV7-9 and TRBJ1-2, is DTGVSQNPRHKITKRGQNVTFRCDPISEHNRLYWYRQTLGQGPEFLTYFQNEAQLEKSRLLSDRFSAERPKGSFSTLEIQRTEQGDSAMYLCASSQGQYGYTFGSGTRLTVV.

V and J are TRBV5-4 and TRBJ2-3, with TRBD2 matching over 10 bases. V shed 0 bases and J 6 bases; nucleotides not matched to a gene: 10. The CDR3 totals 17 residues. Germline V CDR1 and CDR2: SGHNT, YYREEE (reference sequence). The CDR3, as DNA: TGTGCCAGCAGCTTGGTGGCTAGCGGGGGCCGGCGTGATACGCAGTATTTT. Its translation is CASSLVASGGRRDTQYF.

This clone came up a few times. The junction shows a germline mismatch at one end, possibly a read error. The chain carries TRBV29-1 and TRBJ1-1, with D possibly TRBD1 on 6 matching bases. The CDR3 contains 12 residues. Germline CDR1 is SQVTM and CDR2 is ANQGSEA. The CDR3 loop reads CSVEEQGTEAFF. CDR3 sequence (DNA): TGCAGCGTGGAAGAACAGGGCACTGAAGCTTTCTTT.

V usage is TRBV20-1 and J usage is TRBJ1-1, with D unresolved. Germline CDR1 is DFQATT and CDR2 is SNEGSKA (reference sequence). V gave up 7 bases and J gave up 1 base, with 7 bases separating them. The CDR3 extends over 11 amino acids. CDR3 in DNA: TGCAGTGGGGTTCCGAACACTGAAGCTTTCTTT. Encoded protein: CSGVPNTEAFF.

CDR3 loop: CASSPTGRGRLNTEAFF. In DNA form, the CDR3 reads TGTGCCAGTAGTCCCACAGGTCGAGGGCGTTTGAACACTGAAGCTTTCTTT. This chain links TRBV19 with TRBJ1-1; tentative D call: TRBD1 (5 bases). Trimming pared 5 bases from V and 0 bases from J, leaving 19 bases between. Germline values: CDR1 LNHDA, CDR2 SQIVND (reference sequence). This CDR3 contains 17 residues.

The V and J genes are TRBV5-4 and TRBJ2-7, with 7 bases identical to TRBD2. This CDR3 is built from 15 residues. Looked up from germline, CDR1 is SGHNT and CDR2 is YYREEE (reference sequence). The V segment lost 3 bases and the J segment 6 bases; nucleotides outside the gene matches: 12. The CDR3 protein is CASSSLGEGRSEQYF. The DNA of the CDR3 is TGTGCCAGCAGCTCACTCGGGGAGGGACGATCCGAGCAGTACTTC.

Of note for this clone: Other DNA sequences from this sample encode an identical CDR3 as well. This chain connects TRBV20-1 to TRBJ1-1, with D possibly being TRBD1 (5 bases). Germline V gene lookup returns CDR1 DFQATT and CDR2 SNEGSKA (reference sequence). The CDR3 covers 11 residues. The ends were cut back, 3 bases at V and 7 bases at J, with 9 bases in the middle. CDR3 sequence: CSASLGREAFF. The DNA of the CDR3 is TGCAGTGCTAGTCTGGGGCGTGAAGCTTTCTTT.

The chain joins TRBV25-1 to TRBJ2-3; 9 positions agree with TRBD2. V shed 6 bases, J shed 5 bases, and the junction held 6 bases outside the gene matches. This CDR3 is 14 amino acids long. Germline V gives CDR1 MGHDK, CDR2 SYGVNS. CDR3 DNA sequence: TGTGCCAGCAGCTATAGCGGGGGACGAGATACGCAGTATTTT. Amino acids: CASSYSGGRDTQYF.

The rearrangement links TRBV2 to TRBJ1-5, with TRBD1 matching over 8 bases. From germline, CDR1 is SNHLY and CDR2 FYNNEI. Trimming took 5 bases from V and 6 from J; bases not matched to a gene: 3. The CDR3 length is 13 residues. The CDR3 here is CASSTGGTQPQHF. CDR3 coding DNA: TGTGCCAGCAGTACAGGGGGGACTCAGCCCCAGCATTTT.

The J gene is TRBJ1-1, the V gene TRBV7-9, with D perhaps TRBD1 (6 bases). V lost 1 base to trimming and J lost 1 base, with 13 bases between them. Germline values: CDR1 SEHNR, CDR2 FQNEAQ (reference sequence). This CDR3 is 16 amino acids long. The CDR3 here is CASSLDAGAGNTEAFF. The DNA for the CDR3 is TGTGCCAGCAGCTTAGATGCAGGGGCAGGGAACACTGAAGCTTTCTTT.

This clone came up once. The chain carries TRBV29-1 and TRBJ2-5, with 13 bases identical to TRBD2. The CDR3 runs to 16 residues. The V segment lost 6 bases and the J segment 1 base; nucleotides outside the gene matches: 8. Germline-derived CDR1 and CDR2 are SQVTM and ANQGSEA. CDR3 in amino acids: CSVQLAGGRIQETQYF. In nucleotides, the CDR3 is TGCAGCGTCCAACTAGCGGGGGGGCGTATCCAAGAGACCCAGTACTTC. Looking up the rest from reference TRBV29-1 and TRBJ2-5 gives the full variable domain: SAVISQKPSRDICQRGTSLTIQCQVDSQVTMMFWYRQQPGQSLTLIATANQGSEATYESGFVIDKFPISRPNLTFSTLTVSNMSPEDSSIYLCSVQLAGGRIQETQYFGPGTRLLVL.

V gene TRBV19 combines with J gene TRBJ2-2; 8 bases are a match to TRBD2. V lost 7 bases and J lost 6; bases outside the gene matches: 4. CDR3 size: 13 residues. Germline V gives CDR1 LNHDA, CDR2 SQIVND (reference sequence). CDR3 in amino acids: CASNRGGPGELFF. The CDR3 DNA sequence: TGTGCCAGTAATCGCGGGGGGCCCGGGGAGCTGTTTTTT. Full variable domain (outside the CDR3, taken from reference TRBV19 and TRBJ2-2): DGGITQSPKYLFRKEGQNVTLSCEQNLNHDAMYWYRQDPGQGLRLIYYSQIVNDFQKGDIAEGYSVSREKKESFPLTVTSAQKNPTAFYLCASNRGGPGELFFGEGSRLTVL.

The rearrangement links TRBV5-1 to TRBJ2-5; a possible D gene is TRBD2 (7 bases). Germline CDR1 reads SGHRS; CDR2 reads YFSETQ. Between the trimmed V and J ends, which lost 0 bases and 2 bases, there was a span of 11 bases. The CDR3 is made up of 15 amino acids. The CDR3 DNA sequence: TGCGCCAGCAGCTTGGTAGGGGGGGGGCAAGAGACCCAGTACTTC. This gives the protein CASSLVGGGQETQYF.

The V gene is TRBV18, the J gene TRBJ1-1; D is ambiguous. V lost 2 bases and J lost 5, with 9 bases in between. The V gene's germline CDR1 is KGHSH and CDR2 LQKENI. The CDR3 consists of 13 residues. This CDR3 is CASSPGRDTEAFF. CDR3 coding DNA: TGTGCCAGCTCACCAGGGAGAGATACTGAAGCTTTCTTT.

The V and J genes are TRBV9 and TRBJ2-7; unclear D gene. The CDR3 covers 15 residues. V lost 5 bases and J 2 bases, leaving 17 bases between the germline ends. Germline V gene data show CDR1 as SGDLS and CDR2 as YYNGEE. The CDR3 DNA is TGTGCCAGCAGTACTTCAGGCTATCCTACCTACGAGCAGTACTTC. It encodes CASSTSGYPTYEQYF.

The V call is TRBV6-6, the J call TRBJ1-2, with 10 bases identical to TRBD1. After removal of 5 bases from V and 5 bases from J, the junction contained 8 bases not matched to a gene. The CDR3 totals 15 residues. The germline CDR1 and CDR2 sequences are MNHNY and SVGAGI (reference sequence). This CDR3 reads CASSPGTGAYYGYTF. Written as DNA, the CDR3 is TGTGCCAGCAGTCCCGGGACAGGGGCCTATTATGGCTACACCTTC.

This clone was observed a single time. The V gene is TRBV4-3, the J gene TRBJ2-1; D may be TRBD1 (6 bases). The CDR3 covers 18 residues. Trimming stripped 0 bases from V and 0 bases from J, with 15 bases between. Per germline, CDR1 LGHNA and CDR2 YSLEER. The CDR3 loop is CASSQDVRTESSYNEQFF. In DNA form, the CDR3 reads TGCGCCAGCAGCCAAGATGTAAGGACAGAAAGCTCCTACAATGAGCAGTTCTTC.

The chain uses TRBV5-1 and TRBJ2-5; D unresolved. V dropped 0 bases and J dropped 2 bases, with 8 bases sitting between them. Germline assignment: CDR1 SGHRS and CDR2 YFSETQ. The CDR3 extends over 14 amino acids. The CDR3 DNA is TGCGCCAGCAGCTTGGATCTAGTTCAAGAGACCCAGTACTTC. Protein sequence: CASSLDLVQETQYF.

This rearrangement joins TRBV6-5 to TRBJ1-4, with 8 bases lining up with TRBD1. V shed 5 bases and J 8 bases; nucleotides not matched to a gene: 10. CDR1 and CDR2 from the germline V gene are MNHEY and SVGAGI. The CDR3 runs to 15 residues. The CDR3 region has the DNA TGTGCCAGCAGTAGTCTGAGGACAGGGTTGGAAAAACTGTTTTTT. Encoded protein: CASSSLRTGLEKLFF.

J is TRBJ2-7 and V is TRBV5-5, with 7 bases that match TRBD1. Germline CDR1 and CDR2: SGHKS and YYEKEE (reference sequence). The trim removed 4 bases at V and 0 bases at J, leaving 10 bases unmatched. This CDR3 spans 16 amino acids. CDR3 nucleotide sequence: TGTGCCAGCAGCCTTCGACAGGGCCTGAGCTCCTACGAGCAGTACTTC. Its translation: CASSLRQGLSSYEQYF.

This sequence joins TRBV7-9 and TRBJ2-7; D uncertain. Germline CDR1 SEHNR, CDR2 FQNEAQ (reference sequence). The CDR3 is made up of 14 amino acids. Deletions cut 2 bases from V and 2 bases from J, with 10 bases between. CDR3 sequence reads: CASSLRGRTYEQYF. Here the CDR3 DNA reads TGTGCCAGCAGCTTAAGAGGCAGAACCTACGAGCAGTACTTC. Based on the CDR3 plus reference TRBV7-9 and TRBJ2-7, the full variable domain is DTGVSQNPRHKITKRGQNVTFRCDPISEHNRLYWYRQTLGQGPEFLTYFQNEAQLEKSRLLSDRFSAERPKGSFSTLEIQRTEQGDSAMYLCASSLRGRTYEQYFGPGTRLTVT.

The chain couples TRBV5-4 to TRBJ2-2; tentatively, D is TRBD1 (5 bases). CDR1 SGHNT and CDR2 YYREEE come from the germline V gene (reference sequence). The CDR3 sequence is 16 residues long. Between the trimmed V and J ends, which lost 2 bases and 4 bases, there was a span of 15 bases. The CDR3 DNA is TGTGCCAGCAGCTTACAGGAGAAAAGGTCCACCGGGGAGCTGTTTTTT. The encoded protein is CASSLQEKRSTGELFF.

The CDR3 is CASSRTSGVYEQYF. The DNA of the CDR3 is TGTGCCAGCAGTAGGACTAGCGGGGTGTACGAGCAGTACTTC. The chain uses TRBV25-1 and TRBJ2-7, with 12 bases identical to TRBD2. Germline values: CDR1 MGHDK, CDR2 SYGVNS. The V segment lost 5 bases and the J segment 4 bases; nucleotides outside the gene matches: 3. The CDR3 loop spans 14 amino acids.